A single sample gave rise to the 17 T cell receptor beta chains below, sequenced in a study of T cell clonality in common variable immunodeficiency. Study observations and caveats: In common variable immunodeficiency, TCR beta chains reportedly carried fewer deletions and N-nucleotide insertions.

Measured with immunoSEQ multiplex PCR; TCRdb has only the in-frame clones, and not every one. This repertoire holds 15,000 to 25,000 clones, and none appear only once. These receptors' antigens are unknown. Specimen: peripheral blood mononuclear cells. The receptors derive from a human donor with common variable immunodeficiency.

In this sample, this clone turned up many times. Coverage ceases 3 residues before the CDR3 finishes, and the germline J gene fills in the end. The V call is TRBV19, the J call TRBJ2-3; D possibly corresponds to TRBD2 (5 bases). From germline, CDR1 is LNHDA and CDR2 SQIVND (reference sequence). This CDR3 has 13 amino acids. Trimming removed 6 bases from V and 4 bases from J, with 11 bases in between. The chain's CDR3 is CASSGVTSDTQYF. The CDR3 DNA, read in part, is TGTGCCAGTAGCGGGGTCACTTCAGATACG.

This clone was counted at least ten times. Incomplete CDR3 DNA: TGTGCCAGCAGGAGGCCCATAACCAATGAAAAA. Translating gives CASRRPITNEK. The whole CDR3 region reads CASRRPITNEKLFF. This chain links TRBV28 with TRBJ1-4; unclear D gene. The CDR3 end falls 3 residues outside the read, so it is completed with the germline J gene. CDR1 is MDHEN and CDR2 is SYDVKM in the germline V gene. Trimming removed 6 bases at V and 5 bases at J, with 13 bases between. This CDR3 is built from 14 residues.

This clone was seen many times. This chain's CDR3 is CSARQGESRAPLHF. The covered CDR3 bases are TGCAGTGCTAGACAGGGAGAGTCTCGAGCACCC. This chain uses TRBV20-1 with TRBJ1-6, with TRBD1 as a possible D gene (5 bases). The read stops 3 residues short of the end of the CDR3; the missing end is completed from the germline J gene. The V end was cut by 2 bases, the J end by 11 bases, with 16 bases between. CDR3 size: 14 residues. Germline V gene data show CDR1 as DFQATT and CDR2 as SNEGSKA (reference sequence).

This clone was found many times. CDR3 DNA (partial): TGTGCCAGCAGCCAATTCTTCCGACAGGGGGCTCTAAATGAG. Translating it yields CASSQFFRQGALNE. The full-length CDR3 reads as CASSQFFRQGALNEQFF. The chain is built from TRBV16 and TRBJ2-1, with 10 bases fitting TRBD1. The read terminates 3 residues before the CDR3 end, so the remaining end is supplied by the germline J gene. CDR1 and CDR2 from the germline V gene are KGHSY and FQNENV. Losses at the gene ends were 1 base for V and 7 bases for J; bases not matched to a gene: 10. The CDR3 is 17 residues long.

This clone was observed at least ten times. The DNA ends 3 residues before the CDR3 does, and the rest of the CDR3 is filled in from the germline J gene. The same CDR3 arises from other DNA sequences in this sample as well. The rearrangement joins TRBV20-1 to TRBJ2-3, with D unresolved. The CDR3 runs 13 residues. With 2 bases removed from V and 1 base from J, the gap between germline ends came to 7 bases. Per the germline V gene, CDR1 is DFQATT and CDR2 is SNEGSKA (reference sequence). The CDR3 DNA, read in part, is TGCAGTGCTAGACTAGGCGGCACAGATACG. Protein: CSARLGGTDT. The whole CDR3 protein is CSARLGGTDTQYF.

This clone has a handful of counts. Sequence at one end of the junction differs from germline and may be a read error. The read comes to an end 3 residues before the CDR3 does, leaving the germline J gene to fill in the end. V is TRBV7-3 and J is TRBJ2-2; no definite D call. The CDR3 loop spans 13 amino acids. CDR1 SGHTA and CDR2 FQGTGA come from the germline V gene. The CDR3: CSSSLGSPGELFF. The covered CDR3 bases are TGTTCCAGCAGCTTAGGCTCACCCGGGGAG.

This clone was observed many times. The CDR3 is CAWSKKAGGYGYTF. The sequenced CDR3 bases are TGTGCCTGGAGTAAGAAGGCAGGGGGCTATGGC. The chain is built from TRBV30 and TRBJ1-2, with 7 bases fitting TRBD1. The CDR3 goes on 3 residues after the read ends, and that part is filled in from the germline J gene. Germline V lookup: CDR1 GTSNPN, CDR2 SVGIG (reference sequence). The CDR3 length is 14 residues. Germline trimming cut 2 bases from V and 4 bases from J; bases unmatched to any gene: 7.

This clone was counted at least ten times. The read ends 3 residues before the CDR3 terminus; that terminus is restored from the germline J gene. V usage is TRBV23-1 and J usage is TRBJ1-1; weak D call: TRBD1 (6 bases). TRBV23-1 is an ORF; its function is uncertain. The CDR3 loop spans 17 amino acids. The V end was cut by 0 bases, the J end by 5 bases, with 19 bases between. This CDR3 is CASSQSKGTPRGTEAFF. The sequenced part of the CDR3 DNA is TGCGCCAGCAGTCAATCGAAAGGAACGCCGAGGGGGACTGAA.

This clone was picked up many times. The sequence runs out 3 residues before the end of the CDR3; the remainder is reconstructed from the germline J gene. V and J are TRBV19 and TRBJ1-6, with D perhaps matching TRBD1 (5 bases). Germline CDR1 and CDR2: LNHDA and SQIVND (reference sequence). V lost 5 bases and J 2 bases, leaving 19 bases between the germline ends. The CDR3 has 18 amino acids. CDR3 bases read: TGTGCCAGTAGTTTTATGGGGCCTTTGAACACCTATAATTCACCC. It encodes CASSFMGPLNTYNSP. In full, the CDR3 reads CASSFMGPLNTYNSPLHF.

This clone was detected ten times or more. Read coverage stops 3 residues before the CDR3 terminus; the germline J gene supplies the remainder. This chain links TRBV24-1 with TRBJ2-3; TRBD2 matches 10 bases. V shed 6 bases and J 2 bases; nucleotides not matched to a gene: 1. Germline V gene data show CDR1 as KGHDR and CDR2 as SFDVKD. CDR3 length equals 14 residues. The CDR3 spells CATSSGGDTDTQYF. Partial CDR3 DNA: TGTGCCACCAGTAGCGGGGGGGACACAGATACG.

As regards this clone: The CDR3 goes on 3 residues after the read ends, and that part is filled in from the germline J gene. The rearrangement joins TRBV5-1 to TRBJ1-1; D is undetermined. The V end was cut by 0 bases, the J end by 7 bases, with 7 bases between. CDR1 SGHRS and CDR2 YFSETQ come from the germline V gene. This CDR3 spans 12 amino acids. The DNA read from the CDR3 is TGCGCCAGCAGCTTGGAGGGCCTTGAA. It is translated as CASSLEGLE. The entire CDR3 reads CASSLEGLEAFF.

The DNA read from the CDR3 is TGTGCCAGTAGTGGGGGACTAGCGGGTTTTCAAGGGACAGATACG. Translated, it gives CASSGGLAGFQGTDT. The whole CDR3 reads CASSGGLAGFQGTDTQYF. V is TRBV19 and J is TRBJ2-3; the match to TRBD2 covers 12 bases. Sequencing ends 3 residues short of the CDR3 end; the germline J gene provides the rest. Unmatched junction bases numbered 12, after V lost 5 bases and J lost 3 bases. The CDR3 contains 18 residues. Germline CDR1 reads LNHDA; CDR2 reads SQIVND (reference sequence). Looking up the rest from reference TRBV19 and TRBJ2-3 gives the full variable domain: DGGITQSPKYLFRKEGQNVTLSCEQNLNHDAMYWYRQDPGQGLRLIYYSQIVNDFQKGDIAEGYSVSREKKESFPLTVTSAQKNPTAFYLCASSGGLAGFQGTDTQYFGPGTRLTVL.

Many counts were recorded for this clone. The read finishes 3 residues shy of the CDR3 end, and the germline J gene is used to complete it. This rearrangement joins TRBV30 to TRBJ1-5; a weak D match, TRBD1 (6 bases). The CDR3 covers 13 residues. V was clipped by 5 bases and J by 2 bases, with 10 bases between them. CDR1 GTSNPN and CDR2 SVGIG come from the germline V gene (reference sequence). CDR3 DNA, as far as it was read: TGTGCCTGGGCAGGGGCGGGCAATCAGCCC. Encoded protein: CAWAGAGNQP. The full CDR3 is CAWAGAGNQPQHF.

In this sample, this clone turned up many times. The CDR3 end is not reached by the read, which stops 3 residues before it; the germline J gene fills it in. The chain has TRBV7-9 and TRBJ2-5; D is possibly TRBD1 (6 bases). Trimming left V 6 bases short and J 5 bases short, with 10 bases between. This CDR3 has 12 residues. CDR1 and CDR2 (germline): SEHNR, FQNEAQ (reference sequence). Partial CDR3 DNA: TGTGCCAGCAGGCAAACAGGGGAGACC. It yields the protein CASRQTGET. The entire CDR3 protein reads CASRQTGETQYF.

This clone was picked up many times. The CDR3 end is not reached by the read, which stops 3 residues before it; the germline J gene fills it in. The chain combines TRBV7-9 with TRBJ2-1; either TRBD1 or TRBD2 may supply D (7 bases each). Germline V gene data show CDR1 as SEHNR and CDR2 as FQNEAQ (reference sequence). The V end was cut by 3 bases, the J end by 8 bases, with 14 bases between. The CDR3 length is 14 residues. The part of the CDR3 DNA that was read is TGTGCCAGCAGCTTGGCAGGGGGAGGGGATGAG. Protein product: CASSLAGGGDE. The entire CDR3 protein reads CASSLAGGGDEQFF.

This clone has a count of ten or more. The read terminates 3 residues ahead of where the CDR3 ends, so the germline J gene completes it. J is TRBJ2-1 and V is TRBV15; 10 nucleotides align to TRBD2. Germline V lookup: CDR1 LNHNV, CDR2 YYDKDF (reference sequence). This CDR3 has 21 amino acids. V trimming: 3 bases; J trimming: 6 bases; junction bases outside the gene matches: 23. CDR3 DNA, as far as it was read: TGTGCCACCAGCAGCCCCCCGGGTGGTCTAGCGGGAGTCCCTCGGGCCAATGAG. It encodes CATSSPPGGLAGVPRANE. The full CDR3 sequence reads CATSSPPGGLAGVPRANEQFF.

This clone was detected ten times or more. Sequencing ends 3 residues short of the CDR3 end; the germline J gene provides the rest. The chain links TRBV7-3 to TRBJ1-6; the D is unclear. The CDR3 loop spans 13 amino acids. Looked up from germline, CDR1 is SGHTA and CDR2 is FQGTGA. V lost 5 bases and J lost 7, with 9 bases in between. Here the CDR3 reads CASSVNRNSPLHF. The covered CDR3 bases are TGTGCCAGCAGCGTTAACCGGAATTCACCC.